This T cell receptor beta chain was documented in a study of blood T cell repertoires in COVID-19. Study-level background: Italy, Spain and the United States were the sources of the convalescent and acute COVID-19 samples. Sources were T cells, B-cell-depleted T cells, or PBMCs; the material itself was cDNA or gDNA.

Authors' analysis steps: Amplification with reference gene primers provided the estimates of nucleated cell counts. TCRdb's copy holds only in-frame clones and misses some; the assay was immunoSEQ multiplex PCR. D and trimming were read from the DNA, whereas the V and J calls and clone size are those reported in that table. The sample holds approximately 300,000 clones, 70% to 90% seen once. Trimming pared 5 bases from V and 0 bases from J, leaving 7 bases between. There are 14 residues in the CDR3. Germline V lookup: CDR1 KGHDR, CDR2 SFDVKD. V gene TRBV24-1 combines with J gene TRBJ1-5, with no clear D. The clonotype originates from a woman in her 30s who had recovered from COVID-19. The sequenced material came from PBMCs or T cells enriched from blood (not recorded which). The CDR3 loop reads CATSAVYSNQPQHF. CDR3 bases: TGTGCCACCAGTGCTGTTTATAGCAATCAGCCCCAGCATTTT.